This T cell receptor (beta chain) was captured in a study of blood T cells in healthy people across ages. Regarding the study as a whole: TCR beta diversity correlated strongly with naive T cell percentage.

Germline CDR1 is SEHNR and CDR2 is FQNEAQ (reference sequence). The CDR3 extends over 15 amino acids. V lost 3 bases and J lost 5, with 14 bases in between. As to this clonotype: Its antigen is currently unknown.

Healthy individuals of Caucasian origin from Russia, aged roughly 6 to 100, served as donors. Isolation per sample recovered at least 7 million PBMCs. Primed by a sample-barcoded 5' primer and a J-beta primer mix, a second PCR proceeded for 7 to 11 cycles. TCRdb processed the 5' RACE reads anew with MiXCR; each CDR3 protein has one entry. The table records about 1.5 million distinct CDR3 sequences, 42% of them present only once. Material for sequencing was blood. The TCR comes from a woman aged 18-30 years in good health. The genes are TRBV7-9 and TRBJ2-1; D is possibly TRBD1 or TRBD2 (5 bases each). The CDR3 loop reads CASSLPGAINNEQFF. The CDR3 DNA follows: TGTGCCAGCAGCTTGCCCGGGGCGATAAACAATGAGCAGTTCTTC.